This T cell receptor (beta chain) originates from a study of shared clonotypes between healthy human individuals. CDR3 size: 17 residues. With V trimmed by 5 bases and J by 5 bases, 15 bases remained unmatched. Germline V gene lookup returns CDR1 SGHTA and CDR2 FQGTGA. Source study methods: ImmunoSEQ supplied junction-only sequences lacking quality scores, so filtering was different. Assay used: immunoSEQ multiplex PCR; TCRdb lists only in-frame clones, some missing. V and J calls and clone size follow that table, whereas D and trimming were derived from the DNA. Among about 490,000 clones, less than 80% were seen once, and the ten largest hold approximately 12%.

The rearrangement uses TRBV7-3 and TRBJ2-7; 10 nucleotides agree with TRBD2. The sequencing input was PBMCs. The clonotype comes from a woman aged 40-49 years in good health. Some clones in this sample may be carry-over from other donors' samples. The CDR3 nucleotides are TGTGCCAGCAGCACGACGGCTAGCGGGAGAGGGGTCCACGAGCAGTACTTC. Translation: CASSTTASGRGVHEQYF.